Below are 7 T cell receptor beta chains sequenced from a single sample in a study of T cell responses to AZD1222 COVID-19 vaccine. This table comes from immunoSEQ multiplex PCR, and its TCRdb copy is limited to in-frame clones, with some not included. Among about 120,000 clones listed, about 87% were seen once. The specimen was peripheral blood, collected on day 0 of AZD1222 vaccination. All receptors derive from an adult in good health.

The rearrangement links TRBV14 to TRBJ2-1, with D possibly being TRBD2 (6 bases). CDR1 and CDR2 (germline): SGHDN, FVKESK. CDR3 length: 13 amino acids. The V gene lost 5 bases and the J gene lost 3 bases, with 8 bases spanning the gap. CDR3 coding DNA: TGTGCCAGCAGCTTGGGACTCTACAATGAGCAGTTCTTC. Protein: CASSLGLYNEQFF.

Only one count was recorded for this clone. The V and J genes are TRBV29-1 and TRBJ2-5; weak D call: TRBD2 (6 bases). The V end lost 3 bases, the J end lost 1 base, and 9 bases lay between the germline ends. Per germline, CDR1 SQVTM and CDR2 ANQGSEA. CDR3 size: 13 residues. The CDR3 is CSVEVGGQETQYF. In DNA form, the CDR3 reads TGCAGCGTTGAGGTGGGGGGCCAAGAGACCCAGTACTTC.

The chain joins TRBV18 to TRBJ1-2; no definite D call. Germline CDR1 reads KGHSH; CDR2 reads LQKENI. The V end was cut by 2 bases, the J end by 2 bases, with 12 bases between. This CDR3 region has 15 residues. For the CDR3, the DNA is TGTGCCAGCTCACCATACAGTCGGGAAAACTATGGCTACACCTTC. It yields the protein CASSPYSRENYGYTF.

The rearrangement uses TRBV7-8 and TRBJ2-1; TRBD1 aligns across 9 bases. The CDR3 consists of 14 residues. Germline assignment: CDR1 SGHVS and CDR2 FQNEAQ. The V segment lost 4 bases and the J segment 5 bases; nucleotides outside the gene matches: 3. CDR3 residues: CASSSRTGDNEQFF. The CDR3 DNA reads TGTGCCAGCAGCTCACGGACAGGGGACAATGAGCAGTTCTTC.

This chain uses TRBV7-9 with TRBJ2-1; 9 bases map to TRBD1. V was clipped by 1 base and J by 5 bases; unmatched bases: 3. Germline values: CDR1 SEHNR, CDR2 FQNEAQ (reference sequence). CDR3 length equals 15 residues. The chain's CDR3 is CASSLVGTGNNEQFF. CDR3 nucleotide sequence: TGTGCCAGCAGCTTAGTTGGGACAGGGAACAATGAGCAGTTCTTC.

V gene TRBV15 combines with J gene TRBJ2-2; tentatively, D is TRBD1 (6 bases). The germline CDR1 and CDR2 sequences are LNHNV and YYDKDF (reference sequence). V lost 6 bases and J lost 4, with 18 bases in between. The CDR3 contains 16 residues. DNA of the CDR3: TGTGCCACCAGAGTCACAGGGAATTTGGGCACCGGGGAGCTGTTTTTT. Translation gives CATRVTGNLGTGELFF.

The chain combines TRBV5-8 with TRBJ2-1; D gene unclear. Deletions cut 2 bases from V and 9 bases from J, with 12 bases between. Germline V gene lookup returns CDR1 SGHTS and CDR2 YDEGEE. The CDR3 contains 13 residues. As DNA, the CDR3 is TGTGCCAGCAGCTTCGTAGAGTTCGGTGAGCAGTTCTTC. This sequence encodes CASSFVEFGEQFF.